Listed here are 20 T cell receptor beta chains from one sample, sequenced in a study of early T cells in non-severe SARS-CoV-2 infection. Via MiXCR, TCRdb re-called the 5' RACE reads, giving one row per CDR3 protein. The sample lists 80,000 to 95,000 distinct CDR3 sequences, roughly 14% occurring once. Specimen: whole blood. The receptors come from an adult who was a healthcare worker with PCR-confirmed SARS-CoV-2 infection or an uninfected control (not recorded which).

This clonotype has a handful of counts. V usage is TRBV7-2 and J usage is TRBJ1-5; D is possibly TRBD1 (6 bases). The CDR3 covers 14 residues. Germline CDR1 is SGHTA and CDR2 is FQGNSA. Between the trimmed V and J ends, which lost 4 bases and 2 bases, there was a span of 9 bases. This chain's CDR3 is CASSSRGGNQPQHF. The DNA for the CDR3 is TGTGCCAGCAGCTCCAGGGGCGGCAATCAGCCCCAGCATTTT.

The chain has TRBV12-3 or TRBV12-4 and TRBJ1-5, with D uncertain. The CDR3 loop spans 12 amino acids. V lost 8 bases and J 6 bases, leaving 11 bases between the germline ends. CDR3 DNA sequence: TGTGCCAGCGGACCCGGGCGTCAGCCCCAGCATTTT. Protein product: CASGPGRQPQHF.

This clonotype was detected a few times. The V call is TRBV6-6, the J call TRBJ2-7; D perhaps matches TRBD1 (6 bases). Between the trimmed V and J ends, which lost 5 bases and 4 bases, there was a span of 15 bases. The germline gives CDR1 MNHNY, CDR2 SVGAGI (reference sequence). The CDR3 is 14 residues long. CDR3 in DNA: TGTGCCAGCAGTAAGGGGGTTTCCCAGTACGAGCAGTACGTC. Encoded protein: CASSKGVSQYEQYV.

This clonotype was detected only a few times. The chain is built from TRBV2 and TRBJ1-2; perhaps TRBD1 as D (5 bases). From germline, CDR1 is SNHLY and CDR2 FYNNEI. The V end lost 6 bases, the J end lost 5 bases, and 10 bases lay between the germline ends. The CDR3 has 12 residues. The CDR3 reads CASRLTVYGYTF. CDR3 sequence (DNA): TGTGCCAGCAGGCTGACAGTGTATGGCTACACCTTC.

This clonotype was counted only a few times. This sequence joins TRBV12-3 or TRBV12-4 and TRBJ2-5; tentatively, D is TRBD1 (6 bases). The CDR3 length is 13 residues. The V and J ends lost 5 bases and 3 bases respectively, with 10 bases between them. CDR3 amino acids: CASSLGQKETQYF. CDR3 DNA sequence: TGTGCCAGCAGTCTCGGACAGAAAGAGACCCAGTACTTC.

This chain connects TRBV5-1 to TRBJ1-2; possible D gene TRBD1, 6 bases. V gave up 0 bases and J gave up 2 bases, with 11 bases separating them. This CDR3 region has 15 residues. Germline V gives CDR1 SGHRS, CDR2 YFSETQ. The chain's CDR3 is CASSLAGTPNYGYTF. In DNA, the CDR3 is TGCGCCAGCAGCTTGGCCGGGACACCAAACTATGGCTACACCTTC.

This clonotype was observed many times. The genes are TRBV27 and TRBJ2-5; 9 bases are a match to TRBD1. The CDR3 contains 14 residues. The germline gives CDR1 MNHEY, CDR2 SMNVEV (reference sequence). V lost 5 bases and J lost 3; bases outside the gene matches: 4. The CDR3 sequence: CASSLRDREETQYF. The DNA for the CDR3 is TGTGCCAGCAGTCTCCGGGACAGGGAAGAGACCCAGTACTTC.

There are many counts of this clonotype. The chain is built from TRBV7-8 and TRBJ1-2, with D possibly being TRBD1 (5 bases). V was cut by 3 bases and J by 4 bases, with 9 bases left in between. CDR3 length: 13 amino acids. The germline V gene has CDR1 SGHVS and CDR2 FQNEAQ. Written as DNA, the CDR3 is TGTGCCAGCAGCTTCCGGGACTCCTATGGCTACACCTTC. It specifies CASSFRDSYGYTF.

A few counts support this clonotype. This sequence joins TRBV13 and TRBJ1-1, with a possible D match to TRBD1 (5 bases). This CDR3 is 17 amino acids long. Germline V lookup: CDR1 PRHDT, CDR2 FYEKMQ (reference sequence). V was pared by 0 bases and J by 4 bases, with 18 bases between. CDR3 region: CASSLGSGTVKGTEAFF. The CDR3 DNA follows: TGTGCCAGCAGCTTAGGGTCGGGGACCGTAAAGGGCACTGAAGCTTTCTTT.

The chain is built from TRBV2 and TRBJ2-5; D is possibly TRBD1 (7 bases). Germline loops: CDR1 SNHLY, CDR2 FYNNEI. The CDR3 sequence is 11 residues long. The V end was cut by 8 bases, the J end by 14 bases, with 18 bases between. The CDR3 region has the DNA TGTGCCAGCCGATTCCAGGGGGGAGTATACTTC. This codes for CASRFQGGVYF.

The rearrangement uses TRBV5-1 and TRBJ2-5, with D unresolved. Trimming removed 1 base at V and 2 bases at J, with 6 bases between. CDR1 is SGHRS and CDR2 is YFSETQ in the germline V gene. The CDR3 length is 13 residues. The CDR3 protein is CASSLYPQETQYF. Here the CDR3 DNA reads TGCGCCAGCAGCTTGTATCCACAAGAGACCCAGTACTTC.

This clonotype was observed at least ten times. This chain joins TRBV9 and TRBJ2-1; 7 bases are shared with TRBD2. The CDR3 is made up of 15 amino acids. Unmatched junction bases numbered 10, after V lost 4 bases and J lost 6 bases. The germline V gene encodes CDR1 SGDLS and CDR2 YYNGEE. The DNA for the CDR3 is TGTGCCAGCAGCCCCGCAGCCAGCGGGGTCAATGAGCAGTTCTTC. Amino acid sequence: CASSPAASGVNEQFF.

The chain employs TRBV9 and TRBJ2-3, with a possible D match to TRBD1 (6 bases). From germline, CDR1 is SGDLS and CDR2 YYNGEE. Trimming shortened V by 2 bases and J by 3 bases, and 7 bases separated the two germline ends. The CDR3 runs to 13 residues. For the CDR3, the DNA is TGTGCCAGCAGCGTCCAGGGGACAGATACGCAGTATTTT. It translates to CASSVQGTDTQYF.

Ten or more counts support this clonotype. CDR3 in DNA: TGTGCCAGCAGTAACCCGACAGGGGGCAACTATGGCTACACCTTC. It codes for CASSNPTGGNYGYTF. J is TRBJ1-2 and V is TRBV6-6; 10 bases align to TRBD1. Germline CDR1 and CDR2: MNHNY and SVGAGI (reference sequence). V trimming: 5 bases; J trimming: 2 bases; junction bases outside the gene matches: 5. CDR3 length: 15 amino acids.

This clonotype was found a few times. The rearrangement uses TRBV3-1 and TRBJ1-6, with D hard to call. CDR1 and CDR2 from the germline V gene are LGHDT and YNNKEL (reference sequence). The CDR3 runs to 13 residues. V gave up 0 bases and J gave up 10 bases, with 7 bases separating them. The CDR3 DNA reads as TGTGCCAGCAGCCAAGAGTCGCTGTCACCCCTCCACTTT. Amino acids: CASSQESLSPLHF. Looking up the rest from reference TRBV3-1 and TRBJ1-6 gives the full variable domain: DTAVSQTPKYLVTQMGNDKSIKCEQNLGHDTMYWYKQDSKKFLKIMFSYNNKELIINETVPNRFSPKSPDKAHLNLHINSLELGDSAVYFCASSQESLSPLHFGNGTRLTVT.

The chain employs TRBV7-6 and TRBJ2-1; TRBD1 might be the D (5 bases). The CDR3 runs to 17 residues. From germline, CDR1 is SGHVS and CDR2 FNYEAQ. V was trimmed by 1 base and J by 6 bases, leaving 19 bases between them. The CDR3 region is CASSLDFSAGYRNEQFF. DNA for the CDR3: TGTGCCAGCAGCTTAGATTTTTCGGCAGGGTATCGCAATGAGCAGTTCTTC.

This clonotype was picked up one time. CDR3 in amino acids: CASSLLRFRNEQFF. The CDR3 nucleotides are TGTGCCAGCAGTTTATTGCGGTTCCGCAATGAGCAGTTCTTC. This chain uses TRBV12-3 or TRBV12-4 with TRBJ2-1; D unresolved. The CDR3 contains 14 residues. V gave up 2 bases and J gave up 6 bases, with 11 bases separating them.

The chain couples TRBV18 to TRBJ2-4; 12 positions agree with TRBD1. This CDR3 spans 15 amino acids. CDR1 KGHSH and CDR2 LQKENI come from the germline V gene. Germline trimming cut 0 bases from V and 9 bases from J; bases unmatched to any gene: 3. CDR3: CASSPPGTGGGIQYF. The CDR3 coding sequence is TGTGCCAGCTCACCACCGGGGACAGGGGGCGGCATTCAGTACTTC.

This clonotype was seen many times. The V gene is TRBV10-3, the J gene TRBJ1-2; D is unclear. The CDR3 runs 13 residues. Trimming removed 5 bases from V and 4 bases from J, with 11 bases in between. From germline, CDR1 is ENHRY and CDR2 SYGVKD. The CDR3 is CAISPEGGYGYTF. In DNA, the CDR3 is TGTGCCATCAGTCCCGAGGGCGGCTATGGCTACACCTTC.

The V gene is TRBV7-3, the J gene TRBJ2-6; 7 bases line up with TRBD1. CDR3 size: 15 residues. CDR1 is SGHTA and CDR2 is FQGTGA in the germline V gene. Trimming at V came to 5 bases and at J to 6 bases, leaving 7 bases not matched to a gene. The CDR3, as DNA: TGTGCCAGCAGCCTAGACAGGGCTGCGGCCAACGTCCTGACTTTC. It is translated as CASSLDRAAANVLTF.